This T cell receptor (beta chain) stems from a study of CD8+ T cells in alopecia areata. Study-wide findings and caveats: In scalp, tofacitinib significantly decreased clonality and expanded CD8+ clones among the top 100.

As for treatment: oral pan-JAK inhibitor, 5-10 mg twice daily. Extracted from the samples, RNA was reverse transcribed into cDNA to serve as the sequencing template. Sequencing was performed with immunoSEQ multiplex PCR; in TCRdb, only in-frame clones are kept and a portion is missing. The table lists around 270,000 clones, 58% of them singletons. As regards this clone: Its antigen is not identified.

The CDR3 length is 14 residues. The V end lost 3 bases, the J end lost 6 bases, and 13 bases lay between the germline ends. Germline values: CDR1 SNHLY, CDR2 FYNNEI. The TCR originated in a human donor with alopecia areata. V gene TRBV2 combines with J gene TRBJ2-3; D gene unclear. The specimen was CD4+ T cells sorted from blood, collected at week 24, from a patient treated with tofacitinib. The CDR3 nucleotides read TGTGCCAGCAGTGATGGGTCTAGAACCGATACGCAGTATTTT. This encodes CASSDGSRTDTQYF.